The next 31 T cell receptor beta chains were all read from a single sample in a study of T-cell reconstitution after alpha-beta-depleted transplantation in children. Unique molecular identifiers were used to barcode this TCRbeta library. From the PCR reads, TCRdb called clonotypes with MiXCR, one entry per CDR3 protein. The data hold almost 600,000 distinct CDR3 sequences, with around 27% observed a single time. The starting material was PBMCs, obtained before TCRalphabeta/CD19-depleted stem cell transplant. All receptors come from a boy in the first two years of life with Wiskott-Aldrich syndrome, due to receive a stem cell transplant.

A few counts support this clonotype. This chain links TRBV6-2 or TRBV6-3 with TRBJ2-7; D is unclear. V was shortened by 5 bases and J by 5 bases, with 7 bases between the two germline ends. The CDR3 consists of 11 residues. Germline V lookup: CDR1 MNHEY, CDR2 SVGEGT. CDR3 protein: CASSGINEQYF. CDR3 sequence (DNA): TGTGCCAGCAGTGGGATAAACGAGCAGTACTTC.

As DNA, the CDR3 is TGCGCCAGCAGCTTGGCGGGCCCCGGTGCCGGGGAGCTGTTTTTT. Translated: CASSLAGPGAGELFF. This sequence joins TRBV5-1 and TRBJ2-2; D remains unclear. The CDR3 extends over 15 amino acids. CDR1 SGHRS and CDR2 YFSETQ come from the germline V gene. V gave up 0 bases and J gave up 6 bases, with 12 bases separating them.

This sequence joins TRBV24-1 and TRBJ2-1, with 8 bases aligning to TRBD1. V shed 3 bases, J shed 9 bases, and the junction held 9 bases outside the gene matches. The CDR3 runs 15 residues. Germline V lookup: CDR1 KGHDR, CDR2 SFDVKD. The CDR3 loop reads CATSDVGQGNGEQFF. The CDR3 DNA follows: TGTGCCACCAGTGATGTTGGACAGGGAAACGGTGAGCAGTTCTTC.

In nucleotides, the CDR3 is TGCGCCAGCAGCTTGAGGGCCTCCCTAGCGGGAGGGACCCACGAGCAGTACTTC. Protein sequence: CASSLRASLAGGTHEQYF. This sequence joins TRBV5-1 and TRBJ2-7; 12 bases line up with TRBD2. The ends lost 1 base at V and 5 bases at J; junction bases unmatched: 13. The germline V gene has CDR1 SGHRS and CDR2 YFSETQ. This CDR3 comprises 18 residues.

This clonotype came up a few times. The CDR3 sequence is CATSARAHTGELFF. The CDR3 nucleotides are TGTGCCACCAGTGCGAGGGCACACACCGGGGAGCTGTTTTTT. The chain recombines TRBV24-1 with TRBJ2-2; tentatively, D is TRBD2 (5 bases). V was trimmed by 5 bases and J by 3 bases, leaving 9 bases between them. This CDR3 has 14 residues. Germline V gene lookup returns CDR1 KGHDR and CDR2 SFDVKD.

DNA for the CDR3: TGTGCCATCAGTCGAGCAGGGGGAGAGGAGACCCAGTACTTC. The encoded protein is CAISRAGGEETQYF. The V and J genes are TRBV10-3 and TRBJ2-5; 7 bases are a match to TRBD1. CDR1 is ENHRY, CDR2 SYGVKD, per germline. The CDR3 is 14 amino acids. Trimming took 5 bases from V and 5 from J; bases not matched to a gene: 8.

The J gene is TRBJ2-1, the V gene TRBV4-2, with TRBD2 as a possible D gene (5 bases). Germline CDR1 LGHNA, CDR2 YNFKEQ. The CDR3 has 14 amino acids. Trimming stripped 1 base from V and 6 bases from J, with 10 bases between. CDR3 region: CASSQARTSNEQFF. The CDR3, as DNA: TGTGCCAGCAGCCAAGCCCGTACTAGCAATGAGCAGTTCTTC.

The gene calls are TRBV25-1 and TRBJ2-7, with a tentative D call TRBD1 (7 bases). This CDR3 has 16 amino acids. CDR1 and CDR2 (germline): MGHDK, SYGVNS. V was cut by 6 bases and J by 4 bases, with 22 bases left in between. For the CDR3, the DNA is TGTGCCAGCAGCCCCGCGTATTCAGGGGGGAGTTACGAGCAGTACTTC. Translating gives CASSPAYSGGSYEQYF.

The chain uses TRBV6-5 and TRBJ2-5; 7 bases agree with TRBD1. Germline assignment: CDR1 MNHEY and CDR2 SVGAGI. V gave up 0 bases and J gave up 4 bases; unmatched junction bases: 2. This CDR3 comprises 14 residues. CDR3 protein: CASSYSAGGETQYF. DNA of the CDR3: TGTGCCAGCAGTTACTCGGCAGGGGGAGAGACCCAGTACTTC.

This clonotype was found a few times. The rearrangement links TRBV4-2 to TRBJ2-7, with a tentative D call TRBD2 (6 bases). The germline V and J ends were trimmed by 0 bases and 3 bases, with 15 bases remaining between them. The CDR3 totals 16 residues. Germline lookup yields CDR1 LGHNA and CDR2 YNFKEQ. CDR3 protein: CASSQEISGGNYEQYF. Here the CDR3 DNA reads TGTGCCAGCAGCCAAGAGATCAGCGGAGGGAACTACGAGCAGTACTTC.

V usage is TRBV27 and J usage is TRBJ2-3, with D perhaps assigned TRBD1 or TRBD2 (6 bases each). The CDR3 runs to 15 residues. Germline loops: CDR1 MNHEY, CDR2 SMNVEV (reference sequence). V was pared by 4 bases and J by 1 base, with 12 bases between. CDR3 coding DNA: TGTGCCAGCAGTTGGGGGGCAGGGGGCACAGATACGCAGTATTTT. The encoded protein is CASSWGAGGTDTQYF.

The table lists this clonotype with a few counts. This chain links TRBV5-5 with TRBJ1-1; TRBD1 matches 7 bases. The germline V gene has CDR1 SGHKS and CDR2 YYEKEE (reference sequence). The CDR3 extends over 15 amino acids. Unmatched junction bases numbered 17, after V lost 6 bases and J lost 9 bases. This chain's CDR3 is CASNPTGTSTLKAFF. Written as DNA, the CDR3 is TGTGCCAGCAACCCGACAGGGACCTCAACACTGAAAGCTTTCTTT.

The CDR3 DNA follows: TGCGCCAGCAGCTTGGAACTCAGGGGGGGCACTGAAGCTTTCTTT. Its translation: CASSLELRGGTEAFF. The chain links TRBV5-1 to TRBJ1-1, with 7 positions matching TRBD1. CDR3 length equals 15 residues. The germline gives CDR1 SGHRS, CDR2 YFSETQ. The trim removed 0 bases at V and 4 bases at J, leaving 6 bases unmatched. The full variable domain, rest sourced from reference TRBV5-1 and TRBJ1-1, is KAGVTQTPRYLIKTRGQQVTLSCSPISGHRSVSWYQQTPGQGLQFLFEYFSETQRNKGNFPGRFSGRQFSNSRSEMNVSTLELGDSALYLCASSLELRGGTEAFFGQGTRLTVV.

This chain uses TRBV12-3 or TRBV12-4 with TRBJ2-7, with 8 bases that match TRBD2. This CDR3 spans 14 amino acids. V lost 5 bases to trimming and J lost 4 bases; unmatched junction nucleotides: 7. As DNA, the CDR3 is TGTGCCAGCAGTCACGCGGGAGGTTCTTACGAGCAGTACTTC. Residues: CASSHAGGSYEQYF.

The chain couples TRBV15 to TRBJ2-2; 7 nucleotides align to TRBD1. The CDR3 spans 15 residues. The germline V gene encodes CDR1 LNHNV and CDR2 YYDKDF (reference sequence). Trimming at V came to 6 bases and at J to 0 bases, leaving 4 bases not matched to a gene. The CDR3 DNA follows: TGTGCCACCAGAGCCGGGACAGCGAACACCGGGGAGCTGTTTTTT. Protein: CATRAGTANTGELFF.

J is TRBJ2-1 and V is TRBV11-3, with TRBD1 as a possible D gene (5 bases). This CDR3 has 15 amino acids. The germline V gene has CDR1 SGHNT and CDR2 YENEEA. With 0 bases removed from V and 5 bases from J, the gap between germline ends came to 11 bases. In DNA, the CDR3 is TGTGCCAGCAGCTTAGATAATAACAGGAACAATGAGCAGTTCTTC. Protein: CASSLDNNRNNEQFF.

This clonotype has only a few counts. V gene TRBV24-1 combines with J gene TRBJ2-3, with 10 bases identical to TRBD2. This CDR3 comprises 16 residues. Trimming removed 3 bases from V and 8 bases from J; junction bases left unmatched: 10. Germline loops: CDR1 KGHDR, CDR2 SFDVKD. CDR3 protein: CATSDLYSGRRGTQYF. CDR3 bases: TGTGCCACCAGTGATCTCTATAGCGGGAGGAGGGGTACGCAGTATTTT.

In this sample, this clonotype turned up many times. The V call is TRBV12-3 or TRBV12-4, the J call TRBJ1-4; TRBD1 is a possible D gene (5 bases). CDR3 length equals 14 residues. V shed 7 bases and J shed 4 bases, with 13 bases lying between them. In nucleotides, the CDR3 is TGTGCCAGCACCCGTCGGGGACTTAATGAAAAACTGTTTTTT. Its protein is CASTRRGLNEKLFF.

The V gene is TRBV7-2, the J gene TRBJ2-5, with a possible D match to TRBD2 (5 bases). The germline gives CDR1 SGHTA, CDR2 FQGNSA. This CDR3 spans 14 amino acids. Between the trimmed V and J ends, which lost 5 bases and 2 bases, there was a span of 12 bases. CDR3 in DNA: TGTGCCAGCAGCCGTAGAGCGGAACAAGAGACCCAGTACTTC. This gives the protein CASSRRAEQETQYF.

The V and J genes are TRBV10-1 and TRBJ2-7, with 8 bases that match TRBD1. Unmatched junction bases numbered 11, after V lost 8 bases and J lost 8 bases. This CDR3 contains 13 residues. Germline V gene lookup returns CDR1 WNHNN and CDR2 SYGVQD (reference sequence). This chain's CDR3 is CASGRDRTLKQYF. DNA of the CDR3: TGCGCCAGCGGCCGGGACAGGACGCTTAAGCAGTACTTC.

V gene TRBV7-8 combines with J gene TRBJ2-5; 7 positions agree with TRBD1. V gave up 5 bases and J gave up 2 bases; unmatched junction bases: 8. This CDR3 is 15 amino acids long. Per germline, CDR1 SGHVS and CDR2 FQNEAQ. In DNA, the CDR3 is TGTGCCAGCAGCGTGGGACAGAGACCGCAAGAGACCCAGTACTTC. This translates into CASSVGQRPQETQYF.

The chain has TRBV3-1 and TRBJ1-3, with a tentative D call TRBD1 (5 bases). The V end was cut by 1 base, the J end by 4 bases, with 14 bases between. Germline V gives CDR1 LGHDT, CDR2 YNNKEL (reference sequence). The CDR3 covers 16 residues. The CDR3 DNA sequence: TGTGCCAGCAGCCAAGTAAGGGGCATGAGAGGAAACACCATATATTTT. Amino acid sequence: CASSQVRGMRGNTIYF.

V usage is TRBV7-8 and J usage is TRBJ1-4, with 9 bases fitting TRBD1. The germline V gene has CDR1 SGHVS and CDR2 FQNEAQ. The CDR3 spans 16 residues. V was clipped by 5 bases and J by 1 base; unmatched bases: 5. The CDR3 nucleotides are TGTGCCAGCAGCGGACAGGGGAGAGGAACTAATGAAAAACTGTTTTTT. It encodes CASSGQGRGTNEKLFF.

This clonotype has just a few counts. V is TRBV10-2 and J is TRBJ2-3; TRBD1 might be the D (5 bases). CDR1 is WSHSY, CDR2 SAAADI, per germline. This CDR3 contains 14 residues. The V end lost 0 bases, the J end lost 2 bases, and 6 bases lay between the germline ends. CDR3 protein: CASSESGHTDTQYF. The CDR3 bases are TGCGCCAGCAGTGAGTCGGGGCACACAGATACGCAGTATTTT.

This clonotype was seen a handful of times. The CDR3: CASSWGVTSATYNEQFF. The CDR3 nucleotides are TGCGCCAGCAGCTGGGGGGTGACTAGCGCGACGTACAATGAGCAGTTCTTC. The chain couples TRBV5-1 to TRBJ2-1; 8 nucleotides agree with TRBD2. The germline CDR1 and CDR2 sequences are SGHRS and YFSETQ. V was pared by 3 bases and J by 4 bases, with 12 bases of the junction left unmatched. The CDR3 has 17 residues.

This clonotype was observed a handful of times. This rearrangement joins TRBV12-3 or TRBV12-4 to TRBJ2-1, with 8 positions matching TRBD2. The CDR3 is 17 amino acids. Unmatched junction bases numbered 9, after V lost 0 bases and J lost 5 bases. The CDR3 DNA is TGTGCCAGCAGTTTAGCTTTTAGCGGGATGATTAACAATGAGCAGTTCTTC. Encoded protein: CASSLAFSGMINNEQFF.

This clonotype was seen a handful of times. This chain links TRBV10-3 with TRBJ2-7, with 10 positions matching TRBD2. V trimming: 4 bases; J trimming: 4 bases; junction bases outside the gene matches: 7. This CDR3 spans 15 amino acids. CDR1 is ENHRY, CDR2 SYGVKD, per germline. The chain's CDR3 is CAISGYPSGSYEQYF. The CDR3 DNA reads TGTGCCATCAGTGGGTATCCTAGCGGGAGTTACGAGCAGTACTTC.

The V gene is TRBV12-3 or TRBV12-4, the J gene TRBJ1-4; D is ambiguous. The V and J ends lost 3 bases and 11 bases respectively, with 10 bases between them. The CDR3 is 12 residues long. The CDR3 coding sequence is TGTGCCAGCAGTTTGAAGGGTTACAAACTGTTTTTT. This codes for CASSLKGYKLFF.

The rearrangement links TRBV7-2 to TRBJ2-3; TRBD2 matches 11 bases. CDR3 size: 17 residues. Germline V gene lookup returns CDR1 SGHTA and CDR2 FQGNSA. With 5 bases clipped from V and 2 bases from J, the junction kept 9 bases outside the gene matches. CDR3 protein: CASSPPRLAGNTDTQYF. In DNA, the CDR3 is TGTGCCAGCAGCCCGCCCAGACTAGCGGGGAACACAGATACGCAGTATTTT.

This clonotype was seen a handful of times. The V gene is TRBV7-9, the J gene TRBJ1-1, with unresolved D. Germline-derived CDR1 and CDR2 are SEHNR and FQNEAQ (reference sequence). Trimming left V 5 bases short and J 1 base short, with 8 bases between. The CDR3 covers 13 residues. The CDR3 reads CASSIDRNTEAFF. CDR3 nucleotide sequence: TGTGCCAGCAGCATTGATCGGAACACTGAAGCTTTCTTT. Looking up the rest from reference TRBV7-9 and TRBJ1-1 gives the full variable domain: DTGVSQNPRHKITKRGQNVTFRCDPISEHNRLYWYRQTLGQGPEFLTYFQNEAQLEKSRLLSDRFSAERPKGSFSTLEIQRTEQGDSAMYLCASSIDRNTEAFFGQGTRLTVV.

This clonotype has a handful of counts. V and J are TRBV11-2 and TRBJ2-1, with 8 bases aligning to TRBD2. Germline V gene sequence: CDR1 SGHAT, CDR2 FQNNGV. CDR3 size: 16 residues. Trimming cost V 0 bases and J 6 bases; bases outside gene matches: 7. As DNA, the CDR3 is TGTGCCAGCAGCTTAGATCAGGGACTAGGTCGCAATGAGCAGTTCTTC. Translated: CASSLDQGLGRNEQFF.